A single sample is the source of the 13 T cell receptor beta chains below, sequenced in a study of T cells after yellow fever vaccination. TCRdb called the 5' RACE reads again in MiXCR, with one record for every CDR3 protein. The sample lists 60,000 to 95,000 distinct CDR3 sequences, around 7.8% seen once, with around 28% in the top ten. Here the sequenced sample was CD8+ T cells sorted from PBMCs, taken 9 to 10 days after the first yellow fever vaccination. The receptors shown here come from a man in his late teens or twenties who received the YFV17D yellow fever vaccine.

In this sample, this clonotype turned up many times. The chain is built from TRBV7-2 and TRBJ2-1; 9 positions agree with TRBD2. CDR1 is SGHTA and CDR2 is FQGNSA in the germline V gene. The CDR3 is 17 residues long. V lost 1 base, J lost 2 bases, and 6 bases stayed unmatched. CDR3 DNA: TGTGCCAGCAGCTTAGGGCTAGCGGGGAACCCCTACAATGAGCAGTTCTTC. Amino acids: CASSLGLAGNPYNEQFF. Looking up the rest from reference TRBV7-2 and TRBJ2-1 gives the full variable domain: GAGVSQSPSNKVTEKGKDVELRCDPISGHTALYWYRQSLGQGLEFLIYFQGNSAPDKSGLPSDRFSAERTGGSVSTLTIQRTQQEDSAVYLCASSLGLAGNPYNEQFFGPGTRLTVL.

In its sample, this clonotype was seen a few times. The J gene is TRBJ2-6, the V gene TRBV7-9, with D hard to call. Trimming left V 1 base short and J 2 bases short, with 6 bases between. The germline gives CDR1 SEHNR, CDR2 FQNEAQ (reference sequence). The CDR3 is 15 amino acids. The CDR3 spells CASSLVGAGANVLTF. CDR3 coding DNA: TGTGCCAGCAGCTTAGTTGGAGCTGGGGCCAACGTCCTGACTTTC.

This clonotype was detected many times. The chain joins TRBV27 to TRBJ2-3; possible D gene TRBD2, 6 bases. V lost 5 bases and J lost 4, with 19 bases in between. CDR3 size: 16 residues. Germline CDR1 and CDR2: MNHEY and SMNVEV (reference sequence). In DNA form, the CDR3 reads TGTGCCAGCAGTGCCGATTGGGGGGAGGTTGCAGATACGCAGTATTTT. Amino acids: CASSADWGEVADTQYF.

Ten or more counts support this clonotype. In DNA form, the CDR3 reads TGTGCCAGCAGTTGGACAGCCTTGAACGAGCAGTACTTC. Amino acid sequence: CASSWTALNEQYF. The chain carries TRBV6-2 or TRBV6-3 and TRBJ2-7; perhaps TRBD1 as D (6 bases). V lost 4 bases, J lost 5 bases, and 12 bases lay in between. The CDR3 is 13 residues long. Germline CDR1 reads MNHEY; CDR2 reads SVGEGT.

In its sample, this clonotype was seen many times. The rearrangement links TRBV6-2 or TRBV6-3 to TRBJ2-1; D assignment may be TRBD1 or TRBD2 (6 bases each). In germline, CDR1 is MNHEY, CDR2 SVGEGT. CDR3 size: 20 residues. Trimming removed 0 bases from V and 0 bases from J, with 21 bases in between. The CDR3 sequence is CASSYSFEEGTLASYNEQFF. The CDR3 nucleotides are TGTGCCAGCAGTTACTCGTTTGAGGAGGGGACACTCGCCTCCTACAATGAGCAGTTCTTC.

This clonotype has at least ten counts. CDR3 sequence (DNA): TGCAGTGCTAGAGCCCTTGACAGAAACACTGAAGCTTTCTTT. Translation gives CSARALDRNTEAFF. This chain uses TRBV20-1 with TRBJ1-1; perhaps TRBD1 as D (5 bases). The length of the CDR3 is 14 residues. The ends were cut back, 1 base at V and 2 bases at J, with 11 bases in the middle. CDR1 and CDR2 from the germline V gene are DFQATT and SNEGSKA (reference sequence).

In its sample, this clonotype was seen many times. The chain employs TRBV4-1 and TRBJ2-2, with D possibly TRBD2 on 5 matching bases. The germline CDR1 and CDR2 sequences are MGHRA and YSYEKL. The CDR3 spans 15 residues. V was shortened by 1 base and J by 5 bases, with 11 bases between the two germline ends. The CDR3 here is CASSQAYRGTGELFF. The CDR3 coding sequence is TGCGCCAGCAGCCAAGCCTACAGAGGGACCGGGGAGCTGTTTTTT.

This clonotype was seen ten or more times. The DNA of the CDR3 is TGTGCCAGCAGCTTATACTCAGGGGCCTACGAGCAGTACTTC. It specifies CASSLYSGAYEQYF. The V gene is TRBV7-3, the J gene TRBJ2-7; D is possibly TRBD1 (6 bases). Germline V lookup: CDR1 SGHTA, CDR2 FQGTGA. The length of the CDR3 is 14 residues. Trimming removed 2 bases at V and 2 bases at J, with 10 bases between.

The table lists this clonotype with a few counts. The chain uses TRBV5-1 and TRBJ2-2; D is perhaps TRBD1 or TRBD2 (5 bases each). Germline lookup yields CDR1 SGHRS and CDR2 YFSETQ. The V and J ends lost 1 base and 0 bases respectively, with 19 bases between them. The CDR3 contains 19 residues. CDR3 in amino acids: CASSLFRLSGAPNTGELFF. CDR3 bases: TGCGCCAGCAGCTTGTTCAGGCTTTCCGGGGCCCCGAACACCGGGGAGCTGTTTTTT.

This clonotype was seen more than once but under ten times. The V call is TRBV7-9, the J call TRBJ2-3, with TRBD2 matching 8 bases. The CDR3 is made up of 18 amino acids. Trimming at V came to 5 bases and at J to 8 bases, leaving 21 bases not matched to a gene. Germline CDR1 reads SEHNR; CDR2 reads FQNEAQ (reference sequence). CDR3 nucleotide sequence: TGTGCCAGCAGCCCGGACCTAAGTAGCGGGGCTCACCGGGGTACGCAGTATTTT. It translates to CASSPDLSSGAHRGTQYF.

This clonotype was recorded many times. The J gene is TRBJ2-5, the V gene TRBV11-2, with D perhaps given as TRBD1 or TRBD2 (6 bases each). Looked up from germline, CDR1 is SGHAT and CDR2 is FQNNGV. V shed 6 bases and J shed 0 bases, with 8 bases lying between them. This CDR3 has 13 amino acids. In DNA, the CDR3 is TGTGCCAGCAGTGGGGGGCACCAAGAGACCCAGTACTTC. This sequence encodes CASSGGHQETQYF.

Only a few counts were recorded for this clonotype. The CDR3 DNA follows: TGTGCCAGGGGCCCCGGGGGACAGCACAATGAGCAGTTCTTC. It yields the protein CARGPGGQHNEQFF. The genes are TRBV27 and TRBJ2-1, with a tentative D call TRBD1 (7 bases). V lost 9 bases and J lost 5, with 17 bases in between. CDR1 and CDR2 (germline): MNHEY, SMNVEV (reference sequence). CDR3 length: 14 residues.

The table lists this clonotype with many counts. The rearrangement uses TRBV10-3 and TRBJ2-1; TRBD2 matches 14 bases. The V gene end was trimmed by 6 bases and the J gene end by 7 bases; junction bases not matched to a gene: 5. Germline values: CDR1 ENHRY, CDR2 SYGVKD. The CDR3 runs 15 residues. The CDR3 DNA sequence: TGTGCCATCAGGACTAGCGGGGGGGCCGGTAATGAGCAGTTCTTC. It translates to CAIRTSGGAGNEQFF.